These 7 T cell receptor beta chains share one sample of origin, sequenced in a study of blood T cells in healthy people across ages. A second PCR, run for about 7 to 11 cycles, used a sample-barcoded 5' primer plus a J-beta primer mix. From the 5' RACE reads, TCRdb called clonotypes with MiXCR, one entry per CDR3 protein. Among approximately 960,000 distinct CDR3 sequences listed, 25% to 35% were seen once. The same sample was also used in a study of T cells of mothers and their children.

The specimen sequenced was blood. The receptors stem from a woman in her forties in good health.

This clonotype has more than one count but fewer than ten. The chain links TRBV11-2 to TRBJ1-6; D unresolved. V lost 5 bases, J lost 9 bases, and 8 bases lay in between. Germline V gene lookup returns CDR1 SGHAT and CDR2 FQNNGV. The CDR3 extends over 12 amino acids. The CDR3, as DNA: TGTGCCAGCAGCCGACCTAGTTCACCCCTCCACTTT. Its protein product is CASSRPSSPLHF.

This clonotype was observed a handful of times. Germline and junction disagree at one end, which may indicate a read error. The V call is TRBV11-1, the J call TRBJ2-2; 10 bases align to TRBD1. This CDR3 has 14 amino acids. Germline V CDR1 and CDR2: SGHAT, FQDESV (reference sequence). CDR3 sequence: CASRTGGITGELFF. The CDR3 DNA follows: TGTGCCAGCCGGACAGGGGGGATCACCGGGGAACTGTTTTTT.

V gene TRBV29-1 combines with J gene TRBJ1-1; D perhaps matches TRBD1 (5 bases). CDR3 length: 13 amino acids. The germline V and J ends were trimmed by 4 bases and 3 bases, with 12 bases remaining between them. Germline assignment: CDR1 SQVTM and CDR2 ANQGSEA. DNA of the CDR3: TGCAGCGTTGTGGGGCAGTCGGACACTGAAGCTTTCTTT. Encoded protein: CSVVGQSDTEAFF.

The chain is built from TRBV7-9 and TRBJ1-4; D call uncertain. The CDR3 extends over 14 amino acids. V lost 2 bases to trimming and J lost 8 bases, with 12 bases between them. Germline V gene lookup returns CDR1 SEHNR and CDR2 FQNEAQ (reference sequence). Written as DNA, the CDR3 is TGTGCCAGCAGCTTATCTGAGGGTACGGAAAAACTGTTTTTT. Translation: CASSLSEGTEKLFF.

This sequence joins TRBV28 and TRBJ1-5, with D perhaps matching TRBD1 (6 bases). This CDR3 contains 16 residues. Germline CDR1 MDHEN, CDR2 SYDVKM. V was trimmed by 3 bases and J by 0 bases, leaving 12 bases between them. The CDR3 DNA is TGTGCCAGCAGTTTCCCTGCAGGGGATAGCAATCAGCCCCAGCATTTT. Amino acid sequence: CASSFPAGDSNQPQHF.

This clonotype occurred a few times. The J gene is TRBJ2-7, the V gene TRBV28; D might be TRBD2 (6 bases). V dropped 11 bases and J dropped 0 bases, with 11 bases sitting between them. CDR1 is MDHEN, CDR2 SYDVKM, per germline. The length of the CDR3 is 12 residues. Here the CDR3 DNA reads TGTGCCGTTAGGAGGGACTCCTACGAGCAGTACTTC. As protein: CAVRRDSYEQYF.

V and J are TRBV7-9 and TRBJ1-1; TRBD1 agrees at 7 bases. The CDR3 spans 14 residues. V lost 5 bases to trimming and J lost 8 bases; unmatched junction nucleotides: 11. Germline V gene sequence: CDR1 SEHNR, CDR2 FQNEAQ (reference sequence). The CDR3 DNA reads TGTGCCAGCAGCCAGACCTCAGGGGGACAAGAAGCTTTCTTT. Amino acid sequence: CASSQTSGGQEAFF.